This T cell receptor beta chain is drawn from a study of blood T cell repertoires in COVID-19. Turning to the study itself: Collection of acute and convalescent COVID-19 samples took place in the United States, Italy and Spain.

Source study methods: Amplification of reference gene primers provided the estimated nucleated cell counts. Generated by immunoSEQ multiplex PCR, the TCRdb table keeps only in-frame clones and is missing some. V and J calls plus clone size are reproduced from that table; the DNA served to infer D and trimming. Among a few hundred thousand clones listed, around 85% were seen once. Seattle researchers signed up patients amid active infection and tracked them longitudinally. The ends lost 3 bases at V and 4 bases at J; junction bases unmatched: 5. Germline V CDR1 and CDR2: MNHNS, SASEGT. The CDR3 length is 14 residues.

What was sequenced was peripheral blood. The chain uses TRBV6-1 and TRBJ1-2; 7 bases are shared with TRBD1. The TCR was taken from a human donor with COVID-19, enrolled during active disease. The donor label of this sample is uncertain. The CDR3 reads CASSETGWTYGYTF. The CDR3 DNA sequence: TGTGCCAGCAGTGAGACAGGGTGGACCTATGGCTACACCTTC.